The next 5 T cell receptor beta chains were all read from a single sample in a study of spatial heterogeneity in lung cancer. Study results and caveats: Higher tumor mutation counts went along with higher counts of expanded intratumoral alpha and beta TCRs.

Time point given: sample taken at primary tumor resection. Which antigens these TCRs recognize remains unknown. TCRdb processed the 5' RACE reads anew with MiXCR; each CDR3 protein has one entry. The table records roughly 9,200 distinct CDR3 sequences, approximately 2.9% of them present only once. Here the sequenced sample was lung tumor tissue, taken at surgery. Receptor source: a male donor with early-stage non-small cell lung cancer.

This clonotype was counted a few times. In nucleotides, the CDR3 is TGTGCCAGCATTGACAGGCTGAATTCACCCCTCCACTTT. Translated, it gives CASIDRLNSPLHF. This chain uses TRBV28 with TRBJ1-6; a possible D gene is TRBD1 (6 bases). The ends were cut back, 7 bases at V and 7 bases at J, with 11 bases in the middle. The CDR3 runs to 13 residues. Looked up from germline, CDR1 is MDHEN and CDR2 is SYDVKM.

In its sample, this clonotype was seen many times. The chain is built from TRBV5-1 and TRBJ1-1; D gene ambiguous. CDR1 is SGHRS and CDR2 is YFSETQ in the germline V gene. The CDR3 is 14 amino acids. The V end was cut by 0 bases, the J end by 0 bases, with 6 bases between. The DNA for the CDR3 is TGCGCCAGCAGCTTGGGGGGAATGAACACTGAAGCTTTCTTT. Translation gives CASSLGGMNTEAFF.

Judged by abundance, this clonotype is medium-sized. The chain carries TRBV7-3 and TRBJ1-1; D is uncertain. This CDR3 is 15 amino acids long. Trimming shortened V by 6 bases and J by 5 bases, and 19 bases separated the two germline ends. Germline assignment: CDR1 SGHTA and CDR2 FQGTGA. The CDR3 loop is CASRPSAGMTTEAFF. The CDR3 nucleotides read TGTGCCAGCAGGCCCTCGGCGGGGATGACGACTGAAGCTTTCTTT.

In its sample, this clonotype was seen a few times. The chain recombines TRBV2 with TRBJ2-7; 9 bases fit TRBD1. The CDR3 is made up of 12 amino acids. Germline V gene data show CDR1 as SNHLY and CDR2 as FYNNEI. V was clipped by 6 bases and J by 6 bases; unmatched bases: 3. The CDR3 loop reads CASSMTGGEQYF. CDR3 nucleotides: TGTGCCAGCAGCATGACAGGGGGCGAGCAGTACTTC.

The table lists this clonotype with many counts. CDR3 in amino acids: CASSLKGTGLLSSPYEQYF. The CDR3 DNA follows: TGTGCCAGCAGCTTGAAAGGGACAGGATTGTTGAGTAGCCCCTACGAGCAGTACTTC. The chain employs TRBV7-2 and TRBJ2-7; 8 bases are shared with TRBD1. The CDR3 is 19 residues long. With V trimmed by 3 bases and J by 2 bases, 18 bases remained unmatched. Germline CDR1 is SGHTA and CDR2 is FQGNSA. Supplemented by reference TRBV7-2 and TRBJ2-7, the full variable domain reads GAGVSQSPSNKVTEKGKDVELRCDPISGHTALYWYRQSLGQGLEFLIYFQGNSAPDKSGLPSDRFSAERTGGSVSTLTIQRTQQEDSAVYLCASSLKGTGLLSSPYEQYFGPGTRLTVT.